A single sample gave rise to the 18 T cell receptor beta chains below, sequenced in a study of blood T cell repertoires in COVID-19. Using immunoSEQ multiplex PCR, the repertoire was profiled, and TCRdb retains in-frame clones only, with some absent. This table holds 180,000 or so clones, about four fifths found once. Sequenced material: PBMCs or T cells enriched from blood (not recorded which). These receptor sequences come from a man in his forties or fifties who had recovered from COVID-19.

This clone came up once. J is TRBJ1-5 and V is TRBV24-1; D gene ambiguous. From germline, CDR1 is KGHDR and CDR2 SFDVKD. Trimming pared 5 bases from V and 9 bases from J, leaving 10 bases between. CDR3 length equals 12 residues. CDR3 protein: CATSVVGWPQHF. CDR3 DNA: TGTGCCACCAGTGTAGTCGGTTGGCCCCAGCATTTT.

This rearrangement joins TRBV12-2 to TRBJ1-5; TRBD1, the D gene given by the table, was not confirmed from the DNA. TRBV12-2 is a recognized pseudogene. There are 15 residues in the CDR3. The CDR3: CASRSSGQGVQPQHF. The CDR3 DNA follows: TGTGCAAGTCGCTCGAGCGGACAGGGAGTTCAGCCCCAGCATTTT.

This chain links TRBV7-6 with TRBJ2-2, with a possible D match to TRBD2 (5 bases). This CDR3 spans 18 amino acids. Germline values: CDR1 SGHVS, CDR2 FNYEAQ. The ends were cut back, 2 bases at V and 3 bases at J, with 19 bases in the middle. Written as DNA, the CDR3 is TGTGCCAGCAGCTTATCCCCGGCGGGTGGCCCCGACACCGGGGAGCTGTTTTTT. Translation: CASSLSPAGGPDTGELFF.

This clone was seen only a few times. The V gene is TRBV3-1 (or the pseudogene TRBV3-2), the J gene TRBJ1-1; D not resolved. Trimming took off 5 bases at V and 3 bases at J, with 13 bases between the two ends. Germline CDR1 reads LGHDT; CDR2 reads YNNKEL (reference sequence). The CDR3 is made up of 14 amino acids. The CDR3 DNA reads TGTGCCAGCAGCGCCGAGCTTCAAGACACTGAAGCTTTCTTT. Protein sequence: CASSAELQDTEAFF.

CDR3 DNA: TGTGCCAGCAGCTCCTCCTTCGACAGGGGGGCCACCGGGGAGCTGTTTTTT. Protein product: CASSSSFDRGATGELFF. V is TRBV13 and J is TRBJ2-2; 9 bases map to TRBD1. With 4 bases clipped from V and 4 bases from J, the junction kept 10 bases outside the gene matches. CDR1 and CDR2 (germline): PRHDT, FYEKMQ (reference sequence). The CDR3 is 17 amino acids.

The chain combines TRBV6-6 with TRBJ1-6, with D unclear. CDR3 length: 14 residues. Germline CDR1 is MNHNY and CDR2 is SVGAGI (reference sequence). The V end lost 8 bases, the J end lost 5 bases, and 13 bases lay between the germline ends. The CDR3 sequence: CASRAWRDNSPLHF. For the CDR3, the DNA is TGTGCCAGCCGTGCCTGGAGGGATAATTCACCCCTCCACTTT.

The genes are TRBV18 and TRBJ1-6; D gene ambiguous. V lost 0 bases to trimming and J lost 9 bases, with 9 bases between them. The CDR3 loop spans 14 amino acids. The V gene's germline CDR1 is KGHSH and CDR2 LQKENI. The CDR3 DNA sequence: TGTGCCAGCTCACCACCGCCGCAGTTTTCACCCCTCCACTTT. It specifies CASSPPPQFSPLHF.

This clone has just one count. The CDR3 DNA sequence: TGTGCCAGCAGCCCGGACAGGGGGCAACGCACCGGGGAGCTGTTTTTT. Amino acids: CASSPDRGQRTGELFF. The chain carries TRBV5-6 and TRBJ2-2; 11 bases line up with TRBD1. This CDR3 spans 16 amino acids. Looked up from germline, CDR1 is SGHDT and CDR2 is YYEEEE. With 4 bases clipped from V and 4 bases from J, the junction kept 6 bases outside the gene matches.

The chain couples TRBV7-2 to TRBJ2-3; 10 bases map to TRBD2. The CDR3 is made up of 15 amino acids. The junction had 8 bases not matched to a gene; V was cut back by 6 bases and J by 5 bases. Germline V gene sequence: CDR1 SGHTA, CDR2 FQGNSA. CDR3 residues: CASRPLAGEGDTQYF. CDR3 coding DNA: TGTGCCAGCAGGCCCCTAGCGGGGGAGGGAGATACGCAGTATTTT.

The chain recombines TRBV7-2 with TRBJ2-7, with no clear D. Germline-derived CDR1 and CDR2 are SGHTA and FQGNSA. The CDR3 is made up of 12 amino acids. Trimming left V 0 bases short and J 3 bases short, with 3 bases between. The CDR3 protein is CASSLAYYEQYF. The CDR3 DNA follows: TGTGCCAGCAGCTTAGCATACTACGAGCAGTACTTC. Variable domain in full (rest from reference TRBV7-2 and TRBJ2-7): GAGVSQSPSNKVTEKGKDVELRCDPISGHTALYWYRQSLGQGLEFLIYFQGNSAPDKSGLPSDRFSAERTGGSVSTLTIQRTQQEDSAVYLCASSLAYYEQYFGPGTRLTVT.

This clone was observed a few times. This sequence joins TRBV5-4 and TRBJ2-3; 10 nucleotides align to TRBD2. V was pared by 1 base and J by 4 bases, with 3 bases of the junction left unmatched. The CDR3 length is 15 residues. The germline V gene has CDR1 SGHNT and CDR2 YYREEE (reference sequence). The CDR3 sequence: CASSLFLAGADTQYF. CDR3 coding DNA: TGTGCCAGCAGCTTGTTCCTAGCGGGAGCAGATACGCAGTATTTT.

The V and J genes are TRBV19 and TRBJ1-2, with unresolved D. The CDR3 totals 17 residues. Trimming took 4 bases from V and 3 from J, leaving 21 bases between them. The germline CDR1 and CDR2 sequences are LNHDA and SQIVND (reference sequence). CDR3 protein: CASSSAGTASLYYGYTF. CDR3 nucleotide sequence: TGTGCCAGTAGTAGCGCCGGCACAGCAAGCCTCTACTATGGCTACACCTTC.

The chain carries TRBV19 and TRBJ1-6; 9 bases align to TRBD1. Germline values: CDR1 LNHDA, CDR2 SQIVND (reference sequence). This CDR3 region has 14 residues. J was trimmed by 10 bases and V by 11 bases; bases with no gene match: 12. CDR3 DNA: TGTGCCTCCAGCCAGGGACAGGGAGGATCACCCCTCCACTTT. Translated, it gives CASSQGQGGSPLHF. Combining the CDR3 with reference TRBV19 and TRBJ1-6 gives the whole variable domain DGGITQSPKYLFRKEGQNVTLSCEQNLNHDAMYWYRQDPGQGLRLIYYSQIVNDFQKGDIAEGYSVSREKKESFPLTVTSAQKNPTAFYLCASSQGQGGSPLHFGNGTRLTVT.

This clone appeared once. The genes are TRBV15 and TRBJ2-1; 7 bases are a match to TRBD2. This CDR3 comprises 17 residues. Germline CDR1 LNHNV, CDR2 YYDKDF (reference sequence). J gave up 5 bases and V 4 bases, and 14 bases lay outside the gene matches. The CDR3 sequence is CATSTAVASGNNNEQFF. CDR3 in DNA: TGTGCCACCAGCACCGCCGTAGCTAGCGGAAATAACAATGAGCAGTTCTTC. The complete variable domain, with remaining parts taken from reference TRBV15 and TRBJ2-1, reads DAMVIQNPRYQVTQFGKPVTLSCSQTLNHNVMYWYQQKSSQAPKLLFHYYDKDFNNEADTPDNFQSRRPNTSFCFLDIRSPGLGDTAMYLCATSTAVASGNNNEQFFGPGTRLTVL.

A few counts support this clone. The gene calls are TRBV5-8 and TRBJ1-1, with D possibly TRBD1 on 5 matching bases. V gave up 2 bases and J gave up 4 bases, with 9 bases separating them. CDR1 SGHTS and CDR2 YDEGEE come from the germline V gene. This CDR3 contains 13 residues. The chain's CDR3 is CASSFGRVTEAFF. The CDR3 nucleotides read TGTGCCAGCAGCTTCGGCAGGGTCACTGAAGCTTTCTTT. The whole variable domain, filled in from reference TRBV5-8 and TRBJ1-1, reads EAGVTQSPTHLIKTRGQQATLRCSPISGHTSVYWYQQALGLGLQFLLWYDEGEERNRGNFPPRFSGRQFPNYSSELNVNALELEDSALYLCASSFGRVTEAFFGQGTRLTVV.

The chain recombines TRBV24-1 with TRBJ2-1; 9 bases are a match to TRBD2. Germline V CDR1 and CDR2: KGHDR, SFDVKD. This CDR3 region has 17 residues. V lost 4 bases and J lost 0; bases outside the gene matches: 6. The CDR3 region is CATSEPLAGSSYNEQFF. Written as DNA, the CDR3 is TGTGCCACCAGTGAACCCCTAGCGGGAAGCTCCTACAATGAGCAGTTCTTC.

The chain has TRBV6-5 and TRBJ2-7; 7 bases line up with TRBD2. The CDR3 is made up of 14 amino acids. Germline CDR1 is MNHEY and CDR2 is SVGAGI. The J segment lost 6 bases and the V segment lost 6 bases, leaving 11 bases of the junction unmatched. CDR3 bases: TGTGCCAGCAGCTCCCCCGGGACTAAGATCGAGCAGTACTTC. Amino acids: CASSSPGTKIEQYF.

The chain has TRBV20-1 and TRBJ1-1; D possibly corresponds to TRBD1 (6 bases). Germline V gene lookup returns CDR1 DFQATT and CDR2 SNEGSKA (reference sequence). The CDR3 loop spans 12 amino acids. V dropped 3 bases and J dropped 7 bases, with 12 bases sitting between them. CDR3 nucleotide sequence: TGCAGTGCTAGTCAAGGGGGGGATGAAGCTTTCTTT. Protein sequence: CSASQGGDEAFF.